The 22 T cell receptor beta chains reported below all come from one sample, sequenced in a study of cytomegalovirus exposure and HLA in healthy donors. Method: immunoSEQ multiplex PCR; TCRdb's copy keeps in-frame clones and lacks some. The sample consists of some 78,000 clones, 90% to 97% of them appearing once. The sample taken for sequencing was PBMCs. Receptors were obtained from a young man in good health and CMV-seropositive.

The CDR3 bases are TGTGCCATCAGCTCGTCGACTAGCGGGAGTGGAGAGACCCAGTACTTC. Encoded protein: CAISSSTSGSGETQYF. The chain combines TRBV10-3 with TRBJ2-5; 12 bases fit TRBD2. There are 16 residues in the CDR3. The germline V gene encodes CDR1 ENHRY and CDR2 SYGVKD. The junction had 9 bases not matched to a gene; V was cut back by 6 bases and J by 4 bases.

The sample holds one count of this clone. DNA of the CDR3: TGTGCCAGCAGCGCGCGGGACGGTCCCTACGAGCAGTACTTC. Protein: CASSARDGPYEQYF. The V call is TRBV9, the J call TRBJ2-7, with D perhaps TRBD2 (6 bases). The CDR3 extends over 14 amino acids. Germline lookup yields CDR1 SGDLS and CDR2 YYNGEE. The V and J ends lost 3 bases and 2 bases respectively, with 12 bases between them.

This chain connects TRBV6-1 to TRBJ1-3, with TRBD1 matching over 9 bases. The CDR3 extends over 15 amino acids. The V gene's germline CDR1 is MNHNS and CDR2 SASEGT. Trimming cost V 6 bases and J 0 bases; bases outside gene matches: 3. CDR3 coding DNA: TGTGCCAGCAGGCCGGGACAGGGCTCTGGAAACACCATATATTTT. Its protein product is CASRPGQGSGNTIYF.

The chain joins TRBV11-1 to TRBJ2-3; TRBD2 aligns across 11 bases. J lost 4 bases, V lost 3 bases, and 12 bases had no gene match. This CDR3 is 18 amino acids long. Germline CDR1 SGHAT, CDR2 FQDESV (reference sequence). CDR3 bases: TGTGCCAGCAGCTTCGTTGTATTAGCGGGAGGGCGATCAGATACGCAGTATTTT. It translates to CASSFVVLAGGRSDTQYF.

V usage is TRBV5-6 and J usage is TRBJ1-1; 7 positions agree with TRBD1. The ends lost 3 bases at V and 11 bases at J; junction bases unmatched: 13. The V gene's germline CDR1 is SGHDT and CDR2 YYEEEE. This CDR3 is 14 amino acids long. The CDR3 protein is CASSSITGAAGAFF. CDR3 sequence (DNA): TGTGCCAGCAGCTCAATCACAGGGGCGGCCGGGGCTTTCTTT.

The chain carries TRBV6-1 and TRBJ2-2; 9 nucleotides line up with TRBD1. Trimming removed 6 bases from V and 7 bases from J; junction bases left unmatched: 6. Germline V gene data show CDR1 as MNHNS and CDR2 as SASEGT. CDR3 length equals 14 residues. This chain's CDR3 is CASRNRGLIGELFF. CDR3 DNA: TGTGCCAGCAGGAACAGGGGGCTTATCGGGGAGCTGTTTTTT.

V gene TRBV29-1 combines with J gene TRBJ1-1, with 7 bases lining up with TRBD1. Trimming removed 7 bases from V and 0 bases from J; junction bases left unmatched: 8. From germline, CDR1 is SQVTM and CDR2 ANQGSEA. The CDR3 contains 14 residues. The CDR3 loop reads CSARTGGLNTEAFF. CDR3 bases: TGCAGCGCCCGGACAGGAGGCCTGAACACTGAAGCTTTCTTT.

The CDR3 spells CSVRLNRVFGTEAFF. CDR3 DNA: TGCAGCGTTCGACTAAACAGGGTCTTTGGGACTGAAGCTTTCTTT. This chain joins TRBV29-1 and TRBJ1-1, with a possible D match to TRBD1 (6 bases). Trimming removed 5 bases at V and 5 bases at J, with 21 bases between. Germline CDR1 is SQVTM and CDR2 is ANQGSEA. The CDR3 runs 15 residues.

The chain has TRBV19 and TRBJ2-1, with 11 bases lining up with TRBD2. Germline V gene data show CDR1 as LNHDA and CDR2 as SQIVND (reference sequence). There are 13 residues in the CDR3. CDR3 nucleotide sequence: TGTAGTGTAGCGGGAGGGCCTAGCGATGAGCAGTTCTTC. The encoded protein is CSVAGGPSDEQFF. Supplemented by reference TRBV19 and TRBJ2-1, the full variable domain reads DGGITQSPKYLFRKEGQNVTLSCEQNLNHDAMYWYRQDPGQGLRLIYYSQIVNDFQKGDIAEGYSVSREKKESFPLTVTSAQKNPTAFYLCSVAGGPSDEQFFGPGTRLTVL.

The chain employs TRBV19 and TRBJ2-7, with 7 positions matching TRBD2. J lost 2 bases, V lost 7 bases, and 11 bases had no gene match. The CDR3 extends over 15 amino acids. CDR1 and CDR2 from the germline V gene are LNHDA and SQIVND (reference sequence). The CDR3 sequence is CASTPSGGLAYEQYF. CDR3 coding DNA: TGTGCCAGTACCCCATCGGGCGGACTAGCCTACGAGCAGTACTTC.

The rearrangement uses TRBV4-1 and TRBJ2-3; weak D call: TRBD1 (6 bases). This CDR3 comprises 15 residues. V gave up 8 bases and J gave up 3 bases, with 18 bases separating them. Germline V gene lookup returns CDR1 MGHRA and CDR2 YSYEKL. The DNA for the CDR3 is TGCGCCAGCGGCAAGGGACATGGGGTAACAGATACGCAGTATTTT. This gives the protein CASGKGHGVTDTQYF.

DNA of the CDR3: TGTGCCAGCAGCCCGGGACAGCGCGAGCAGTACTTC. Translated, it gives CASSPGQREQYF. The V gene is TRBV28, the J gene TRBJ2-7; 7 bases fit TRBD1. The CDR3 is made up of 12 amino acids. Germline V CDR1 and CDR2: MDHEN, SYDVKM. Germline trimming cut 6 bases from V and 6 bases from J; bases unmatched to any gene: 5.

This chain joins TRBV5-1 and TRBJ2-2, with 7 bases lining up with TRBD2. The CDR3 loop spans 16 amino acids. Germline CDR1 reads SGHRS; CDR2 reads YFSETQ. The J segment lost 2 bases and the V segment lost 0 bases, leaving 4 bases of the junction unmatched. The CDR3 DNA is TGCGCCAGCAGCTTGGCAGGGACTATCAACACCGGGGAGCTGTTTTTT. Encoded protein: CASSLAGTINTGELFF.

This clone turned up a few times. The chain employs TRBV6-5 and TRBJ2-1; the D gene is possibly TRBD1 (6 bases). Germline values: CDR1 MNHEY, CDR2 SVGAGI. The CDR3 is made up of 15 amino acids. V was shortened by 0 bases and J by 4 bases, with 10 bases between the two germline ends. CDR3 coding DNA: TGTGCCAGCAGTTACTCCGCAGGGGATTACAATGAGCAGTTCTTC. This gives the protein CASSYSAGDYNEQFF.

The J gene is TRBJ2-2, the V gene TRBV18, with D perhaps TRBD1 (5 bases). The germline V and J ends were trimmed by 1 base and 2 bases, with 11 bases remaining between them. This CDR3 has 16 residues. Germline values: CDR1 KGHSH, CDR2 LQKENI. The CDR3 protein is CASSPLPTGNTGELFF. In DNA, the CDR3 is TGTGCCAGCTCACCACTCCCCACAGGAAACACCGGGGAGCTGTTTTTT. The whole variable domain, remainder taken from reference TRBV18 and TRBJ2-2, is NAGVMQNPRHLVRRRGQEARLRCSPMKGHSHVYWYRQLPEEGLKFMVYLQKENIIDESGMPKERFSAEFPKEGPSILRIQQVVRGDSAAYFCASSPLPTGNTGELFFGEGSRLTVL.

This chain uses TRBV5-1 with TRBJ2-1, with 14 nucleotides matching TRBD2. The junction had 11 bases not matched to a gene; V was cut back by 4 bases and J by 8 bases. Germline V gene sequence: CDR1 SGHRS, CDR2 YFSETQ. This CDR3 is 17 amino acids long. The CDR3 here is CASSLLPGLAGAHEQFF. DNA for the CDR3: TGCGCCAGCAGCCTCCTACCGGGACTAGCGGGAGCCCATGAGCAGTTCTTC.

This rearrangement joins TRBV2 to TRBJ1-5, with a possible D match to TRBD1 (5 bases). There are 13 residues in the CDR3. The germline V and J ends were trimmed by 7 bases and 3 bases, with 10 bases remaining between them. Germline CDR1 SNHLY, CDR2 FYNNEI. The CDR3 nucleotides read TGTGCCAGCATCAGGGAAATCAATCAGCCCCAGCATTTT. It encodes CASIREINQPQHF.

The chain joins TRBV6-5 to TRBJ1-1; maybe TRBD1 (5 bases). The V gene's germline CDR1 is MNHEY and CDR2 SVGAGI. V was shortened by 5 bases and J by 4 bases, with 11 bases between the two germline ends. The CDR3 is 13 residues long. The CDR3 DNA sequence: TGTGCCAGCAGTCTTGGGGGGATCACTGAAGCTTTCTTT. Amino acid sequence: CASSLGGITEAFF.

The V gene is TRBV6-4, the J gene TRBJ2-1; 11 bases align to TRBD2. V gave up 2 bases and J gave up 8 bases; unmatched junction bases: 8. CDR1 MRHNA and CDR2 SNTAGT come from the germline V gene. The CDR3 is 16 residues long. CDR3 coding DNA: TGTGCCAGCAGTGACCCCGCTAGCGGGGGGCGGGATGAGCAGTTCTTC. Protein product: CASSDPASGGRDEQFF.

The genes are TRBV6-5 and TRBJ2-7, with D maybe TRBD1 (5 bases). The CDR3 contains 13 residues. V was pared by 5 bases and J by 3 bases, with 11 bases between. Germline CDR1 MNHEY, CDR2 SVGAGI. The CDR3 bases are TGTGCCAGCAGTCTACAGGAGCTCTACGAGCAGTACTTC. The encoded protein is CASSLQELYEQYF.

V and J are TRBV19 and TRBJ2-2; possibly TRBD1 for D (5 bases). With 7 bases removed from V and 5 bases from J, the gap between germline ends came to 8 bases. Germline CDR1 LNHDA, CDR2 SQIVND (reference sequence). CDR3 size: 12 residues. In DNA form, the CDR3 reads TGTGCCAGTATCCCAGGGACCGGGGAGCTGTTTTTT. Its translation is CASIPGTGELFF.

The rearrangement uses TRBV27 and TRBJ2-7, with 9 positions matching TRBD2. The CDR3 has 14 residues. Per germline, CDR1 MNHEY and CDR2 SMNVEV (reference sequence). V was pared by 11 bases and J by 3 bases, with 11 bases of the junction left unmatched. CDR3 coding DNA: TGTGCCGTCGCAAATAGCGGGAGTTTCTACGAGCAGTACTTC. Its translation is CAVANSGSFYEQYF.